Listed here are 21 T cell receptor beta chains from one sample, sequenced in a study of blood T cell repertoires in COVID-19. TCRdb's copy holds only in-frame clones and misses some; the assay was immunoSEQ multiplex PCR. The sample lists 50,000 to 60,000 clones; approximately 80% were seen once. Specimen: peripheral blood. Every receptor here comes from a man between 65 and 80 years old with active COVID-19.

The chain uses TRBV6-2 or TRBV6-3 and TRBJ2-2; 8 bases line up with TRBD1. J gave up 6 bases and V 0 bases, and 6 bases lay outside the gene matches. The CDR3 spans 16 residues. Germline CDR1 and CDR2: MNHEY and SVGEGT. The CDR3 DNA sequence: TGTGCCAGCAGTTACTCTGACAGGGGTCTCGCCGGGGAGCTGTTTTTT. As protein: CASSYSDRGLAGELFF.

This clone was recorded only once. V is TRBV18 and J is TRBJ2-3; 9 bases map to TRBD1. There are 16 residues in the CDR3. With V trimmed by 5 bases and J by 3 bases, 9 bases remained unmatched. Germline V gene sequence: CDR1 KGHSH, CDR2 LQKENI. This chain's CDR3 is CASSARDRDVTDTQYF. The DNA of the CDR3 is TGTGCCAGCTCAGCCCGGGACAGGGACGTGACAGATACGCAGTATTTT.

A few counts support this clone. The chain is built from TRBV10-3 and TRBJ2-7; a possible D gene is TRBD1 (5 bases). In germline, CDR1 is ENHRY, CDR2 SYGVKD. Trimming stripped 10 bases from V and 4 bases from J, with 14 bases between. The CDR3 sequence is 12 residues long. This CDR3 is CATAEQGYEQYF. The CDR3 nucleotides read TGTGCCACGGCCGAGCAGGGTTACGAGCAGTACTTC.

This clone was picked up one time. This chain links TRBV6-5 with TRBJ2-7; 8 bases fit TRBD2. The length of the CDR3 is 16 residues. Germline trimming cut 0 bases from V and 0 bases from J; bases unmatched to any gene: 4. Germline loops: CDR1 MNHEY, CDR2 SVGAGI. Written as DNA, the CDR3 is TGTGCCAGCAGTTACTCGGTCGGGGGGGCCTCCTACGAGCAGTACTTC. Residues: CASSYSVGGASYEQYF.

V usage is TRBV4-2 and J usage is TRBJ1-1; TRBD1 agrees at 8 bases. The CDR3 extends over 13 amino acids. V was clipped by 3 bases and J by 11 bases; unmatched bases: 8. CDR1 is LGHNA, CDR2 YNFKEQ, per germline. CDR3 in amino acids: CASSQTGEVVAFF. The CDR3 DNA follows: TGTGCCAGCAGCCAGACAGGGGAAGTTGTGGCTTTCTTT.

The chain recombines TRBV5-6 with TRBJ1-1; 9 nucleotides line up with TRBD1. Germline trimming cut 1 base from V and 3 bases from J; bases unmatched to any gene: 7. There are 16 residues in the CDR3. Germline values: CDR1 SGHDT, CDR2 YYEEEE. CDR3: CASSLPNRQGDTEAFF. The CDR3 DNA reads TGTGCCAGCAGCTTGCCAAATCGACAGGGGGACACTGAAGCTTTCTTT.

The CDR3 DNA follows: TGCGCCAGCAGCCAAGATCTCGGGGCAGGGGGCGATTTGGACACTGAAGCTTTCTTT. The encoded protein is CASSQDLGAGGDLDTEAFF. This chain connects TRBV4-3 to TRBJ1-1; 8 bases align to TRBD1. The length of the CDR3 is 19 residues. The trim removed 0 bases at V and 3 bases at J, leaving 15 bases unmatched. Germline V CDR1 and CDR2: LGHNA, YSLEER.

The V and J genes are TRBV9 and TRBJ2-7, with D tentatively TRBD1 (7 bases). The V gene's germline CDR1 is SGDLS and CDR2 YYNGEE. Trimming shortened V by 2 bases and J by 6 bases, and 18 bases separated the two germline ends. This CDR3 is built from 15 residues. The CDR3 DNA reads as TGTGCCAGCAGCGTGGAGGGGGCCCGAGTGGGCGAGCAGTACTTC. As protein: CASSVEGARVGEQYF.

J is TRBJ2-5 and V is TRBV19; possible D gene TRBD2, 6 bases. V lost 3 bases and J lost 7, with 21 bases in between. This CDR3 has 16 residues. From germline, CDR1 is LNHDA and CDR2 SQIVND (reference sequence). This CDR3 is CASSIDASEPLWTQYF. The DNA for the CDR3 is TGTGCCAGTAGTATTGATGCTAGCGAACCCCTTTGGACCCAGTACTTC.

In its sample, this clone was seen once. The rearrangement uses TRBV15 and TRBJ1-1, with a possible D match to TRBD1 (5 bases). Germline loops: CDR1 LNHNV, CDR2 YYDKDF (reference sequence). The CDR3 covers 14 residues. V was pared by 1 base and J by 1 base, with 7 bases between. This CDR3 reads CATSRGQTNTEAFF. The CDR3, as DNA: TGTGCCACCAGCAGAGGACAGACGAACACTGAAGCTTTCTTT.

The CDR3 bases are TGCGCCAGCAGCCAAGTCCAGGGCACAGATACGCAGTATTTT. Translated, it gives CASSQVQGTDTQYF. The rearrangement joins TRBV4-1 to TRBJ2-3; D is unresolved. Trimming removed 1 base from V and 1 base from J, with 6 bases in between. This CDR3 is built from 14 residues. The germline V gene has CDR1 MGHRA and CDR2 YSYEKL.

The chain recombines TRBV15 with TRBJ1-2, with 8 bases fitting TRBD1. V dropped 0 bases and J dropped 4; count of bases not matched to a gene: 10. This CDR3 has 17 residues. Germline V gene data show CDR1 as LNHNV and CDR2 as YYDKDF (reference sequence). This CDR3 reads CATSRDQDRAGVYGYTF. For the CDR3, the DNA is TGTGCCACCAGCAGAGATCAGGACAGGGCAGGAGTCTATGGCTACACCTTC.

CDR3 sequence: CASSLDRGPPGSPLHF. DNA for the CDR3: TGTGCCAGCAGCTTAGACAGGGGCCCTCCGGGTTCACCCCTCCACTTT. The chain is built from TRBV7-8 and TRBJ1-6; TRBD1 matches at 7 bases. V dropped 1 base and J dropped 9; count of bases not matched to a gene: 9. CDR1 SGHVS and CDR2 FQNEAQ come from the germline V gene. The CDR3 is 16 residues long. Combining the CDR3 with reference TRBV7-8 and TRBJ1-6 gives the whole variable domain GAGVSQSPRYKVAKRGQDVALRCDPISGHVSLFWYQQALGQGPEFLTYFQNEAQLDKSGLPSDRFFAERPEGSVSTLKIQRTQQEDSAVYLCASSLDRGPPGSPLHFGNGTRLTVT.

The CDR3, as DNA: TGTGCCAGCAGCCAGGACTCCACCTCCTACGAGCAGTACTTC. It yields the protein CASSQDSTSYEQYF. The chain has TRBV7-2 and TRBJ2-7, with D maybe TRBD2 (5 bases). Germline V CDR1 and CDR2: SGHTA, FQGNSA. The V end was cut by 5 bases, the J end by 0 bases, with 11 bases between. The CDR3 totals 14 residues.

This clone has just one count. The rearrangement links TRBV7-9 to TRBJ1-1, with TRBD1 as a possible D gene (5 bases). In germline, CDR1 is SEHNR, CDR2 FQNEAQ (reference sequence). Trimming shortened V by 5 bases and J by 4 bases, and 17 bases separated the two germline ends. This CDR3 has 15 amino acids. The CDR3 region is CASSPRVSGITEAFF. CDR3 in DNA: TGTGCCAGCAGCCCCCGAGTGTCAGGGATCACTGAAGCTTTCTTT.

The chain uses TRBV2 and TRBJ1-4; the match to TRBD1 covers 10 bases. The CDR3 length is 13 residues. Germline-derived CDR1 and CDR2 are SNHLY and FYNNEI. The J segment lost 7 bases and the V segment lost 6 bases, leaving 2 bases of the junction unmatched. The CDR3 bases are TGTGCCAGCAGCGGGACAGGGGTTGAAAAACTGTTTTTT. As protein: CASSGTGVEKLFF.

The V and J genes are TRBV5-8 and TRBJ1-4, with D maybe TRBD1 (5 bases). The ends were cut back, 4 bases at V and 6 bases at J, with 16 bases in the middle. The germline V gene has CDR1 SGHTS and CDR2 YDEGEE. The CDR3 runs 15 residues. CDR3 sequence: CASSGMVTGDEKLFF. CDR3 nucleotides: TGTGCCAGCAGCGGAATGGTCACGGGGGATGAAAAACTGTTTTTT.

The chain joins TRBV13 to TRBJ1-5; no clear D gene. V was trimmed by 0 bases and J by 7 bases, leaving 13 bases between them. Germline V lookup: CDR1 PRHDT, CDR2 FYEKMQ (reference sequence). CDR3 length: 15 amino acids. The CDR3 loop reads CASSLGPNSGQPQHF. CDR3 DNA sequence: TGTGCCAGCAGCTTAGGCCCAAACAGCGGACAGCCCCAGCATTTT.

V gene TRBV5-5 combines with J gene TRBJ2-3; TRBD2 agrees at 8 bases. The CDR3 runs 16 residues. With 4 bases clipped from V and 1 base from J, the junction kept 8 bases outside the gene matches. Germline V gives CDR1 SGHKS, CDR2 YYEKEE (reference sequence). The CDR3 DNA is TGTGCCAGCAGCCTGAGCGATAGCGGGGGCACAGATACGCAGTATTTT. Its translation is CASSLSDSGGTDTQYF.

The J gene is TRBJ2-3, the V gene TRBV5-6; D is possibly TRBD2 (5 bases). The V gene lost 2 bases and the J gene lost 1 base, with 11 bases spanning the gap. The germline CDR1 and CDR2 sequences are SGHDT and YYEEEE. This CDR3 contains 15 residues. The CDR3 coding sequence is TGTGCCAGCAGCTTCGTGACCGGGGGCACAGATACGCAGTATTTT. This sequence encodes CASSFVTGGTDTQYF.

The chain carries TRBV11-2 and TRBJ2-7, with 10 bases identical to TRBD1. The CDR3 sequence is 13 residues long. In germline, CDR1 is SGHAT, CDR2 FQNNGV. V dropped 8 bases and J dropped 3; count of bases not matched to a gene: 4. CDR3 residues: CASLRDRGYEQYF. In DNA form, the CDR3 reads TGTGCCAGCCTCCGGGACAGGGGCTACGAGCAGTACTTC.